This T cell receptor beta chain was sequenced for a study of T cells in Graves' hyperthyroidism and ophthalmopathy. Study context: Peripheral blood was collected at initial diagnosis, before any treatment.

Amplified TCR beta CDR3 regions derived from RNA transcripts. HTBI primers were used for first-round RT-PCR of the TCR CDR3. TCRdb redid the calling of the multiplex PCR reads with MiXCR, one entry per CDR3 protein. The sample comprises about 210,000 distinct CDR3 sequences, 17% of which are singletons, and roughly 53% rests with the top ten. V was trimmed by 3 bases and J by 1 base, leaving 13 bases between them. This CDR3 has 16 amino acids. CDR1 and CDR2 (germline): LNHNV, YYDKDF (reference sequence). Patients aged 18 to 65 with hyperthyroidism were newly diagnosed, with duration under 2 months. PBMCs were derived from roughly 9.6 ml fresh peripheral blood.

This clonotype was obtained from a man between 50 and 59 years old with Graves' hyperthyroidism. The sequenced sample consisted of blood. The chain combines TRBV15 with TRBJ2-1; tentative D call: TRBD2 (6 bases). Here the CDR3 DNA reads TGTGCCACCAGCAGGATGGGCGGGATTTCCTACAATGAGCAGTTCTTC. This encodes CATSRMGGISYNEQFF.